This record covers a single T cell receptor beta chain. Its antigen is still unknown. These data originate in a study of beta chain features in type 1 diabetes. General study results and limits: Possible PCR preference for shorter templates applied equally to patients and controls. Patients with Type 1 diabetes showed moderately but significantly shorter TCRB CDR3s in all four CD4+ subsets.

CDR3 length: 15 residues. CDR1 is SSHAT and CDR2 is FNYEAQ in the germline V gene (reference sequence). The junction had 6 bases not matched to a gene; V was cut back by 5 bases and J by 2 bases. Sampling consisted of one heparinised blood draw per donor, averaging about 116 mL. Every bit of the isolated RNA underwent reverse transcription, so sequencing read expressed TCRB transcripts. Mean read depth for naive, central memory and regulatory T cell samples was 3.5 million to 4.5 million reads. The protocol was immunoSEQ multiplex PCR, while the TCRdb copy is restricted to in-frame clones and leaves out a portion. The sample records hundreds of thousands of clones, about a sixth being singletons.

The chain carries TRBV7-7 and TRBJ2-1; 7 bases fit TRBD1. The origin of this receptor is a man aged 18 to 29 in good health. What was sequenced was naive CD4+ T cells from blood. DNA of the CDR3: TGTGCCAGCAGCGTATTACAGGGGCCCTACAATGAGCAGTTCTTC. Protein product: CASSVLQGPYNEQFF.